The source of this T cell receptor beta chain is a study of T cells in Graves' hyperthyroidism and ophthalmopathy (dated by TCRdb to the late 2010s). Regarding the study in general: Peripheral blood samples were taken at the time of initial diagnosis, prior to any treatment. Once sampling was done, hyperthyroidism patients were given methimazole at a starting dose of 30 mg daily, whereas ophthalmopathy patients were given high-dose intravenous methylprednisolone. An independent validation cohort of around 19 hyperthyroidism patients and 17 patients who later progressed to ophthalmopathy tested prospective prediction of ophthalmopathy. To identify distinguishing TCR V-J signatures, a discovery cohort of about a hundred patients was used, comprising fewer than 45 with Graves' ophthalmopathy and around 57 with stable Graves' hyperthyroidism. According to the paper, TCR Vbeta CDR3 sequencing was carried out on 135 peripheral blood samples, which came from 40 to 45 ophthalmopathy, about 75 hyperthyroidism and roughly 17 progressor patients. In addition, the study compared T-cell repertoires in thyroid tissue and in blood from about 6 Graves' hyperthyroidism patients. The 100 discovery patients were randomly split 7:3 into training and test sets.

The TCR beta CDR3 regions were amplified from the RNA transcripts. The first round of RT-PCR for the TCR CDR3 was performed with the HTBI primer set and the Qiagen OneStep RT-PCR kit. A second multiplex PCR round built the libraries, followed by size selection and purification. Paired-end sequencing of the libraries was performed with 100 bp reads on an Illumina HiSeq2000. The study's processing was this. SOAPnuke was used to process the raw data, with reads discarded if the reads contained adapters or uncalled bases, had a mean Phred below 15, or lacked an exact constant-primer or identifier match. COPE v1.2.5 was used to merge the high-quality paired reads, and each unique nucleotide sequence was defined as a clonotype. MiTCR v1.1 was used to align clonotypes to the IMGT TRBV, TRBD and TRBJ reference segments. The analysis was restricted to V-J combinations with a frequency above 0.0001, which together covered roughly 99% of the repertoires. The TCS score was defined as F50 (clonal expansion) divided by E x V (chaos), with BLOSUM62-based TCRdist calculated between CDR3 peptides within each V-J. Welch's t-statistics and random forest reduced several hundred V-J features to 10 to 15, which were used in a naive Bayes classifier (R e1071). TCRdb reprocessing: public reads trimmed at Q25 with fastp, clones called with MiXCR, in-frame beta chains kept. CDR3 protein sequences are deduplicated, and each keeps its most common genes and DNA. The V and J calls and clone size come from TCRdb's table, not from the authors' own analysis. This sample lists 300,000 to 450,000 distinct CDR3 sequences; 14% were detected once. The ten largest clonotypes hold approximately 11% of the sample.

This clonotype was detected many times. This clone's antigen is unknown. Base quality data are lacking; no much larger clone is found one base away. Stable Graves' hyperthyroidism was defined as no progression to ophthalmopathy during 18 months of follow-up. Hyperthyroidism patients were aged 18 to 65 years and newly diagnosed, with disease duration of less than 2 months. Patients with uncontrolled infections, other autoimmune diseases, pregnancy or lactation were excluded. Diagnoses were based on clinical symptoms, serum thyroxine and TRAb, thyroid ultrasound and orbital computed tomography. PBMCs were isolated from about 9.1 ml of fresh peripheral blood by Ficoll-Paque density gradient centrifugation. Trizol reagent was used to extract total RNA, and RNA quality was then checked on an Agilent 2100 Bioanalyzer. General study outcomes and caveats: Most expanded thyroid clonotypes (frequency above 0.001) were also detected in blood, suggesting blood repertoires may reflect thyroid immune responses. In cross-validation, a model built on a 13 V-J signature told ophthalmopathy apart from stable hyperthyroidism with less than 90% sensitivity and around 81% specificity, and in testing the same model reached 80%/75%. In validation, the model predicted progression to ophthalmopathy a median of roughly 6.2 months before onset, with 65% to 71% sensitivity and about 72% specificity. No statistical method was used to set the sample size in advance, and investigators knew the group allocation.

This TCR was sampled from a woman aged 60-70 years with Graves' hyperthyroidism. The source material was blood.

The CDR3 protein sequence reads: CASSLGTRGYTDTQYF. The DNA reads TGTGCCAGCAGCTTGGGGACTAGGGGTTATACAGATACGCAGTATTTT. The chain employs TRBV7-2 and TRBJ2-3, and TRBD2 aligns with 8 junction nucleotides. At the junction V is shortened by 3 bases and J by 3 bases; bases outside the gene matches: 8. The CDR3 sequence holds 16 residues, the cysteine and phenylalanine included. The retained sequence is limited to the CDR3, 48 bases, with the frame set at the first base. CDR1 and CDR2 are read off the germline V gene as SGHTA and FQGNSA. The variable domain in full, with residues beyond the CDR3 obtained from the reference TRBV7-2 and TRBJ2-3 genes, is GAGVSQSPSNKVTEKGKDVELRCDPISGHTALYWYRQSLGQGLEFLIYFQGNSAPDKSGLPSDRFSAERTGGSVSTLTIQRTQQEDSAVYLCASSLGTRGYTDTQYFGPGTRLTVL.